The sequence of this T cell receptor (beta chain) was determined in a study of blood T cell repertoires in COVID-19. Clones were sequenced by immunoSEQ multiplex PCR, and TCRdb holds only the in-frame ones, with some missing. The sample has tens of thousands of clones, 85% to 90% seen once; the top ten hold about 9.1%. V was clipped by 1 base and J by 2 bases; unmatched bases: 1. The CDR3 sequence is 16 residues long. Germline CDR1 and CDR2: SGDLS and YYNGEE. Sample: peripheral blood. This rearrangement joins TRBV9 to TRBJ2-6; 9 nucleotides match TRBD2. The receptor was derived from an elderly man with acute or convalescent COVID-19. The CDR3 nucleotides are TGTGCCAGCAGCGTAAGCGGGGGGCCTGGGGCCAACGTCCTGACTTTC. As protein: CASSVSGGPGANVLTF.